This record covers a single T cell receptor (beta chain). Its cognate antigen is unknown. These data belong to a study of blood T cells in healthy people across ages. Findings and limits, study-wide: The CMV status of each donor remained undetermined, and this could have confounded shifts in expanded clonotypes.

A J-beta primer mix and a sample-barcoded 5' primer were used in a second PCR of about 7 to 11 cycles. TCRdb itself ran the 5' RACE reads through MiXCR, one entry per CDR3 protein. The table has over 600,000 distinct CDR3 sequences, around 41% seen once. All donors came from Russia, were Caucasian and healthy, and spanned ages about 6 to 90. Every sample had a minimum of 6.5 million PBMCs isolated. Total RNA was isolated from each sample in quantities of at least 6 micrograms. This CDR3 has 14 residues. Between the trimmed V and J ends, which lost 2 bases and 10 bases, there was a span of 15 bases. CDR1 is MDHEN, CDR2 SYDVKM, per germline.

Sequenced material: blood. This sequence originates from a man older than 75 in good health. J is TRBJ2-1 and V is TRBV28, with a possible D match to TRBD1 (7 bases). Written as DNA, the CDR3 is TGTGCCAGCAGTTTACAGGGGGGTCGAAAGGAGCAGTTCTTC. Translated: CASSLQGGRKEQFF. Looking up the rest from reference TRBV28 and TRBJ2-1 gives the full variable domain: DVKVTQSSRYLVKRTGEKVFLECVQDMDHENMFWYRQDPGLGLRLIYFSYDVKMKEKGDIPEGYSVSREKKERFSLILESASTNQTSMYLCASSLQGGRKEQFFGPGTRLTVL.